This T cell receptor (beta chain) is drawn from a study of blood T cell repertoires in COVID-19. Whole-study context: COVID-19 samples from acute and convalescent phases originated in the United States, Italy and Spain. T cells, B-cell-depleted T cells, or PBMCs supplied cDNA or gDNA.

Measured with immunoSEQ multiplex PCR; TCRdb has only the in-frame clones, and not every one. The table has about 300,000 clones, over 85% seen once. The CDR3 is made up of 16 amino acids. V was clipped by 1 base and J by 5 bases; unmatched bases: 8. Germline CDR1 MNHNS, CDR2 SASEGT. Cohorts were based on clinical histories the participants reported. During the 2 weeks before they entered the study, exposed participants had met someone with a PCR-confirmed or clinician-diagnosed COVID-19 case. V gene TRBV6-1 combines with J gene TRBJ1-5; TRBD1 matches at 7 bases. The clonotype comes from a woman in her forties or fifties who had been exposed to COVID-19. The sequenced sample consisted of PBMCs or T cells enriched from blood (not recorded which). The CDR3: CASSEDRGEEYQPQHF. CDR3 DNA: TGTGCCAGCAGTGAAGACAGGGGCGAGGAATATCAGCCCCAGCATTTT.